These T cell receptor beta chains were read from a single sample in a study of blood T cell repertoires in COVID-19. Measured with immunoSEQ multiplex PCR; TCRdb has only the in-frame clones, and not every one. The table has approximately 250,000 clones, 88% seen once. Sequencing input: PBMCs or T cells enriched from blood (not recorded which). These receptors were taken from a woman aged 25 to 39 who had recovered from COVID-19. The CDR3 runs from the conserved cysteine through the conserved F or W. D genes are given only for firm matches. The size of a clone is reported for some rows only, either as once, few or many, or as a class for expanded clones.

clone_size	cdr3_length	v_call	d_call	j_call	cdr3_aa	cdr3_nt
NA	15	TRBV5-1	TRBD2	TRBJ2-3	CASSLDSGGTDTQYF	TGCGCCAGCAGCTTGGATAGCGGGGGAACAGATACGCAGTATTTT
NA	15	TRBV7-2	NA	TRBJ1-2	CASSPQRGANYGYTF	TGTGCCAGCAGCCCCCAGCGGGGAGCTAACTATGGCTACACCTTC
NA	14	TRBV27	NA	TRBJ2-1	CASSLWAGTREQFF	TGTGCCAGCAGTTTATGGGCTGGCACTCGGGAGCAGTTCTTC
NA	13	TRBV30	NA	TRBJ1-1	CAWTPRGELEAFF	TGTGCCTGGACCCCTCGGGGGGAGTTGGAAGCTTTCTTT
NA	15	TRBV27	NA	TRBJ1-5	CASSLRGSGNQPQHF	TGTGCCAGCAGTTTAAGGGGGTCTGGCAATCAGCCCCAGCATTTT
NA	16	TRBV7-3	NA	TRBJ1-1	CASSLLGGGITSEAFF	TGTGCCAGCAGCTTACTAGGTGGGGGGATTACTTCTGAAGCTTTCTTT
NA	13	TRBV30	TRBD1	TRBJ1-2	CAWSVLRTGSYTF	TGTGCCTGGAGTGTACTTAGGACAGGGAGCTACACCTTC
NA	15	TRBV27	NA	TRBJ2-2	CASSLRDMRTGELFF	TGTGCCAGCAGTTTAAGGGACATGAGAACCGGGGAGCTGTTTTTT
NA	15	TRBV11-3	NA	TRBJ1-1	CASSLDLRGFTEAFF	TGTGCCAGCAGCTTAGATTTAAGAGGTTTCACTGAAGCTTTCTTT
once	12	TRBV20-1	TRBD2	TRBJ2-1	CSASIAGDEQFF	TGCAGTGCTAGTATCGCGGGAGATGAGCAGTTCTTC
NA	14	TRBV27	NA	TRBJ1-3	CASSFRGAGNTIYF	TGTGCCAGCAGTTTCCGGGGGGCCGGAAACACCATATATTTT
NA	16	TRBV27	NA	TRBJ2-2	CASTPFGGLEAGELFF	TGTGCCAGCACTCCATTCGGGGGGCTCGAAGCCGGGGAGCTGTTTTTT
NA	13	TRBV5-5	NA	TRBJ1-5	CASSAAVSQPQHF	TGTGCCAGCAGCGCTGCAGTTTCTCAGCCCCAGCATTTT
NA	13	TRBV29-1	NA	TRBJ1-1	CSVEGILGTEAFF	TGCAGCGTTGAGGGCATCCTGGGTACTGAAGCTTTCTTT
NA	15	TRBV11-2	NA	TRBJ2-7	CASSHGPTGEYEQYF	TGTGCCAGCAGCCATGGTCCTACGGGAGAGTACGAGCAGTACTTC
NA	18	TRBV15	TRBD2	TRBJ2-3	CATSPGTSSSLSTDTQYF	TGTGCCACCAGCCCCGGGACTAGCTCATCCCTTAGCACAGATACGCAGTATTTT
once	15	TRBV6-1	NA	TRBJ1-2	CASSERGGAAHGYTF	TGTGCCAGCAGTGAAAGGGGGGGCGCTGCCCATGGCTACACCTTC
few	13	TRBV19	NA	TRBJ1-5	CASITVRNQPQHF	TGTGCCAGTATAACGGTTCGCAATCAGCCCCAGCATTTT
NA	15	TRBV5-1	NA	TRBJ2-2	CASSLLEPSTGELFF	TGCGCCAGCAGCTTATTAGAGCCTAGCACCGGGGAGCTGTTTTTT
NA	21	TRBV5-1	TRBD2	TRBJ2-3	CASSSPITSGGASGVSDTQYF	TGCGCCAGCAGCTCCCCCATCACTAGCGGGGGGGCTTCGGGGGTATCAGATACGCAGTATTTT
NA	13	TRBV30	TRBD1	TRBJ1-2	CAWTDRDPYGYTF	TGTGCCTGGACCGACAGGGACCCATATGGCTACACCTTC
NA	14	TRBV27	TRBD1	TRBJ1-1	CASSSGGPNTEAFF	TGTGCCAGCAGTTCAGGGGGCCCGAACACTGAAGCTTTCTTT
once	13	TRBV19	NA	TRBJ1-1	CASGNPGGTEAFF	TGTGCCAGTGGCAATCCCGGGGGTACTGAAGCTTTCTTT
NA	19	TRBV2	NA	TRBJ1-1	CASSSPPGRVPQMSTEAFF	TGTGCCAGCTCCAGTCCCCCCGGGCGGGTCCCTCAGATGAGCACTGAAGCTTTCTTT
once	14	TRBV9	TRBD1	TRBJ2-7	CASSSGTGEYEQYF	TGTGCCAGCAGTTCCGGGACAGGGGAGTACGAGCAGTACTTC
NA	12	TRBV29-1	NA	TRBJ1-1	CSVTDRNTEAFF	TGCAGCGTCACGGACAGGAACACTGAAGCTTTCTTT
NA	15	TRBV7-9	NA	TRBJ2-3	CASSLFTGLTDTQYF	TGTGCCAGCAGCTTATTTACAGGCCTCACAGATACGCAGTATTTT
NA	13	TRBV12-3/TRBV12-4	TRBD1	TRBJ1-2	CASRTGGNYGYTF	TGTGCCAGCAGGACAGGGGGTAACTATGGCTACACCTTC
NA	16	TRBV14	NA	TRBJ2-1	CASSLRRVGNYNEQFF	TGTGCCAGCAGCCTCAGGAGGGTTGGGAACTACAATGAGCAGTTCTTC
NA	14	TRBV29-1	NA	TRBJ1-1	CSVEDLGRRAEAFF	TGCAGCGTTGAAGATCTCGGGAGGAGAGCTGAAGCTTTCTTT
NA	13	TRBV6-5	NA	TRBJ1-1	CASRRQVNTEAFF	TGTGCCAGCAGGAGACAGGTGAACACTGAAGCTTTCTTT
once	14	TRBV2	TRBD1	TRBJ2-3	CASSLTGSTDTQYF	TGTGCCAGCAGTTTGACAGGGTCCACAGATACGCAGTATTTT
few	14	TRBV11-2	NA	TRBJ2-3	CASSFPLGVDTQYF	TGTGCCAGCAGCTTCCCACTAGGAGTAGATACGCAGTATTTT
NA	13	TRBV7-3	NA	TRBJ1-5	CASSQTRDQPQHF	TGTGCCAGCAGCCAGACCAGGGATCAGCCCCAGCATTTT
NA	12	TRBV29-1	NA	TRBJ1-2	CSVREGRAGYTF	TGCAGCGTGAGGGAGGGGCGGGCTGGCTACACCTTC
NA	13	TRBV27	NA	TRBJ1-2	CASSLEANYGYTF	TGTGCCAGCAGTTTAGAGGCGAACTATGGCTACACCTTC
NA	13	TRBV15	TRBD1	TRBJ2-2	CATSRDRAGELFF	TGTGCCACCAGCAGGGACAGGGCCGGGGAGCTGTTTTTT
NA	14	TRBV2	NA	TRBJ1-1	CASSDIWANTEAFF	TGTGCCAGCAGTGATATATGGGCGAACACTGAAGCTTTCTTT
once	17	TRBV28	TRBD1	TRBJ2-7	CASSPWTGYPKSYEQYF	TGTGCCAGCAGTCCCTGGACAGGGTACCCCAAATCCTACGAGCAGTACTTC
NA	18	TRBV5-1	TRBD2	TRBJ2-3	CASSLAPGGARPTDTQYF	TGCGCCAGCAGCTTGGCCCCGGGGGGGGCCAGGCCCACAGATACGCAGTATTTT
NA	14	TRBV28	TRBD1	TRBJ1-1	CASSFGQGYTEAFF	TGTGCCAGCAGTTTCGGACAGGGGTACACTGAAGCTTTCTTT
NA	13	TRBV5-6	NA	TRBJ1-1	CASTLRRGTEAFF	TGTGCCAGCACGCTTCGGAGAGGCACTGAAGCTTTCTTT
NA	14	TRBV2	NA	TRBJ2-1	CASSFTSSYNEQFF	TGTGCCAGCAGTTTTACAAGCTCCTACAATGAGCAGTTCTTC
NA	15	TRBV7-8	NA	TRBJ2-7	CASSRMRGTDYEQYF	TGTGCCAGCAGCCGTATGCGGGGCACAGACTACGAGCAGTACTTC
NA	15	TRBV25-1	TRBD1	TRBJ1-6	CASSDRGQGHSPLHF	TGTGCCAGCAGTGATAGAGGACAGGGTCATTCACCCCTCCACTTT
NA	14	TRBV19	NA	TRBJ2-7	CASSIGFPRDEQYF	TGTGCCAGTAGTATTGGGTTCCCCCGGGACGAGCAGTACTTC
NA	11	TRBV28	NA	TRBJ1-1	CASSSTGEAFF	TGTGCCAGCAGCTCAACAGGGGAAGCTTTCTTT
once	12	TRBV9	NA	TRBJ2-3	CASSPNQDTQYF	TGTGCCAGCAGCCCTAACCAAGATACGCAGTATTTT
NA	15	TRBV27	NA	TRBJ2-5	CASRPLADRKETQYF	TGTGCCAGCAGACCGTTGGCGGACAGAAAAGAGACCCAGTACTTC
NA	13	TRBV7-9	TRBD1	TRBJ1-3	CASSPGQGNTIYF	TGTGCCAGCAGCCCGGGACAGGGTAACACCATATATTTT
once	18	TRBV7-2	NA	TRBJ2-7	CASSITAWGSANSYEQYF	TGTGCCAGCAGCATAACTGCGTGGGGTAGCGCGAACTCCTACGAGCAGTACTTC
NA	14	TRBV9	NA	TRBJ1-4	CASSVAGVGEKLFF	TGTGCCAGCAGCGTAGCCGGGGTGGGTGAAAAACTGTTTTTT
NA	15	TRBV6-2/TRBV6-3	TRBD1	TRBJ1-1	CASSYRGTVNTEAFF	TGTGCCAGCAGTTATAGAGGGACAGTGAACACTGAAGCTTTCTTT
NA	14	TRBV25-1	NA	TRBJ2-7	CASSELQADDEQYF	TGTGCCAGCAGTGAATTACAGGCGGATGACGAGCAGTACTTC
NA	15	TRBV2	NA	TRBJ2-7	CASNLAKGGSYEQYF	TGTGCCAGCAACCTGGCCAAGGGAGGATCCTACGAGCAGTACTTC
NA	13	TRBV11-1	NA	TRBJ1-4	CASSDRSLGKLFF	TGTGCCAGCAGTGATAGGAGTCTCGGAAAACTGTTTTTT
NA	18	TRBV28	TRBD2	TRBJ2-3	CASNHLGGGQTSTDTQYF	TGTGCCAGCAATCACCTGGGCGGGGGGCAGACTAGCACAGATACGCAGTATTTT